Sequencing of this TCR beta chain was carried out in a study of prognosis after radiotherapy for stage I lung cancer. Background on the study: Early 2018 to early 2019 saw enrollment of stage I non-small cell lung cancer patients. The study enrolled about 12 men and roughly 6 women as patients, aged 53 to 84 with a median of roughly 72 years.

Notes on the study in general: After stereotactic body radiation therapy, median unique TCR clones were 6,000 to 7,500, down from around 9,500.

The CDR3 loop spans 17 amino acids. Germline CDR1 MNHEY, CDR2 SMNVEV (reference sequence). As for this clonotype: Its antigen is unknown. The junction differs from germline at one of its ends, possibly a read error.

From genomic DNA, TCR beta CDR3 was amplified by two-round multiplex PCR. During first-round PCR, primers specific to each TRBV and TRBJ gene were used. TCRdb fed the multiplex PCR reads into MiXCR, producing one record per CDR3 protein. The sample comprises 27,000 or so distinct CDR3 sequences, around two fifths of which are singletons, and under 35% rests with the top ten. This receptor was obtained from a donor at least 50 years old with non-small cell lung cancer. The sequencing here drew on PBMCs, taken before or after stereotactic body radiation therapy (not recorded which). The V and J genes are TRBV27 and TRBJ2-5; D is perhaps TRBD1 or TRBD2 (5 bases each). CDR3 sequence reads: CASSTYRLGTEGETQYF. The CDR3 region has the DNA TGTGCCAGCAGTACATACCGCCTCGGGACGGAAGGGGAGACGCAGTACTTC.